This TCR beta chain stems from a study of neoadjuvant anti-PD-1 for oral cavity cancer. In the study overall: Patients without progression received a fourth nivolumab dose around day 43, then surgical resection on days 50-56.

Profiled with immunoSEQ multiplex PCR; TCRdb holds only in-frame clones, not every one. The table records about 9,200 clones, around two thirds of them present only once. The CDR3 totals 13 residues. Germline V gene data show CDR1 as SGHAT and CDR2 as FQNNGV. V lost 3 bases and J 2 bases, leaving 6 bases between the germline ends. Sample time point: after neoadjuvant nivolumab, at surgical resection. The input for sequencing was tumor tissue, taken after nivolumab (anti-PD-1) treatment. The receptor's source is a person aged 35-79 years with oral cavity squamous cell carcinoma. J is TRBJ2-3 and V is TRBV11-2, with D hard to call. The CDR3 is CASSFGYTDTQYF. DNA for the CDR3: TGTGCCAGCAGCTTTGGCTACACAGATACGCAGTATTTT.